This entry is about one T cell receptor (beta chain). The antigen remains unidentified. Germline CDR1 and CDR2: SGDLS and YYNGEE. V lost 1 base to trimming and J lost 5 bases, with 16 bases between them. This CDR3 contains 15 residues. Measured with immunoSEQ multiplex PCR; TCRdb has only the in-frame clones, and not every one. The sample has around 25,000 clones; roughly nine tenths are singletons. The data are from a study of chemoradiotherapy in HPV16-positive cancers. About the study: Candidate HPV-specific T-cell clones and common TCR motifs came from functional assays in a couple of HPV16-positive patients.

Findings and caveats of the study: Candidate HPV-specific clones and E7-related TCR motifs grew in tumor during treatment. Only a couple of HPV16-positive patients supplied the functional HPV-specificity definition. For HPV16-positive patients, expanding HPV-responsive T cells associated with longer recurrence-free survival.

This sample comprised blood, obtained from a patient who underwent chemoradiotherapy. This chain links TRBV9 with TRBJ2-7; tentative D call: TRBD2 (7 bases). The TCR originated in a human donor with HPV-associated anogenital cancer. The CDR3 sequence is CASSVSLSGGNEQYF. Here the CDR3 DNA reads TGTGCCAGCAGCGTATCCCTCTCGGGGGGCAACGAGCAGTACTTC.